This T cell receptor (beta chain) was documented in a study of shared clonotypes between healthy human individuals. Overall study context: Two women and a few men aged 18 to 49 made up the donors.

As for this clone: Other DNA sequences in this sample translate to the same CDR3.

This CDR3 is built from 13 residues. The V and J ends lost 4 bases and 3 bases, in that order; junction bases with no gene match: 1. The germline V gene has CDR1 MDHEN and CDR2 SYDVKM. Libraries were prepared by immunoSEQ multiplex PCR; TCRdb keeps only in-frame clonotypes and omits some of them. Of 2 million to 2.5 million clones listed, roughly 93% are singletons. Donors were healthy HIV-negative adults without recently reported acute infections or vaccinations. The origin of this receptor is a man aged 18-30 years in good health. Some clones in this sample may be carry-over from other donors' samples. Sequencing input: naive CD4+ T cells from PBMCs. Sample subset: CD45RA+ positively selected. The chain links TRBV28 to TRBJ1-1; TRBD1 matches 8 bases. CDR3 DNA sequence: TGTGCCAGCAGTTCGGGACAGGACACTGAAGCTTTCTTT. Amino acids: CASSSGQDTEAFF.